These 8 T cell receptor beta chains were all obtained from the same sample, sequenced in a study of regulatory T cells in long-lasting Graves disease (dated by TCRdb to about 2021). The library was generated by multiplex PCR. The sample was run on an Illumina HiSeq 4000. To build TCR beta libraries, CDR3 regions were amplified by Arm-PCR using iRepertoire HTBI primers. The public sequencing data were trimmed at Q25 with fastp and processed into clonotypes with MiXCR by TCRdb, which kept only in-frame beta chains. CDR3 protein sequences are deduplicated, and each keeps its most common genes and DNA. The sample table records a few hundred thousand distinct CDR3 sequences; about 19% of these occur just once. Of the sample, roughly 13% falls within the top ten clones. In the paper's terms, the time point label means: newly diagnosed GD, antithyroid drugs for less than 3 months. For both TCR sequencing and RNA sequencing, RNA was extracted from PBMCs in TRIzol.

The source material was peripheral blood mononuclear cells (PBMCs), sampled at new diagnosis, from a patient treated with antithyroid drugs. These receptors were obtained from a female donor with Graves disease.

This clonotype was found many times. V gene TRBV7-4 combines with J gene TRBJ2-7, with 7 bases aligning to TRBD1. Germline CDR1 is SGHVT and CDR2 is SQSDAQ. This CDR3 is built from 18 residues. The ends lost 3 bases at V and 1 base at J; junction bases unmatched: 15. The CDR3 here is CASSFPPPDRPGSYEQYF. The CDR3 DNA sequence: TGTGCCAGCAGCTTCCCTCCCCCGGACAGGCCCGGGTCCTACGAGCAGTACTTC.

This clonotype appeared many times. The J gene is TRBJ1-5, the V gene TRBV6-5, with 7 bases lining up with TRBD1. Germline CDR1 and CDR2: MNHEY and SVGAGI. The CDR3 is 14 amino acids. V gave up 4 bases and J gave up 2 bases; unmatched junction bases: 2. The DNA for the CDR3 is TGTGCCAGCAGTTTTACAGGGGGCAATCAGCCCCAGCATTTT. Translated: CASSFTGGNQPQHF.

This clonotype has ten or more counts. The V and J genes are TRBV3-1 and TRBJ1-1, with a tentative D call TRBD1 (5 bases). Trimming left V 4 bases short and J 1 base short, with 16 bases between. The CDR3 sequence is 16 residues long. Germline V CDR1 and CDR2: LGHDT, YNNKEL (reference sequence). In nucleotides, the CDR3 is TGTGCCAGCAGCCGACGGGACGAGATACCGAACACTGAAGCTTTCTTT. This translates into CASSRRDEIPNTEAFF.

This clonotype has a count of ten or more. The chain carries TRBV7-2 and TRBJ1-2; 7 bases are a match to TRBD1. The CDR3 length is 13 residues. V gave up 5 bases and J gave up 2 bases; unmatched junction bases: 2. From germline, CDR1 is SGHTA and CDR2 FQGNSA. The CDR3 sequence is CASSKQGNYGYTF. The DNA for the CDR3 is TGTGCCAGCAGCAAACAGGGGAACTATGGCTACACCTTC.

Notes on this clonotype: A much larger clone is a single base away; this may be a read error. CDR3 nucleotide sequence: TGCGCCAGCAGCTTGCGAGCGAACACCGGGGAGCTGCTTTTT. It specifies CASSLRANTGELLF. V gene TRBV5-1 combines with J gene TRBJ2-2; the D gene is possibly TRBD2 (5 bases). CDR3 size: 14 residues. Germline values: CDR1 SGHRS, CDR2 YFSETQ. The full variable domain, rest sourced from reference TRBV5-1 and TRBJ2-2, is KAGVTQTPRYLIKTRGQQVTLSCSPISGHRSVSWYQQTPGQGLQFLFEYFSETQRNKGNFPGRFSGRQFSNSRSEMNVSTLELGDSALYLCASSLRANTGELLFGEGSRLTVL.

In this sample, this clonotype turned up a few times. Being one base from a much bigger clone, this may be a read error. The rearrangement links TRBV12-3 or TRBV12-4 to TRBJ2-3; the D is unclear. The CDR3 is 15 residues long. CDR3 sequence reads: CAGSLPGPSTDTQYF. Written as DNA, the CDR3 is TGTGCCGGCAGTTTACCAGGACCAAGCACAGATACGCAGTATTTT.

V and J are TRBV15 and TRBJ1-6; D call uncertain. The germline CDR1 and CDR2 sequences are LNHNV and YYDKDF (reference sequence). The CDR3 totals 14 residues. The V end was cut by 8 bases, the J end by 5 bases, with 13 bases between. CDR3 nucleotides: TGTGCCACCTCCCCCGGGCGGAATAATTCACCCCTCCACTTT. Translating gives CATSPGRNNSPLHF.

A remark on this clonotype: The junction differs from germline at one of its ends, possibly a read error. This rearrangement joins TRBV5-5 to TRBJ1-1; D ambiguous. Germline V gives CDR1 SGHKS, CDR2 YYEKEE (reference sequence). CDR3 length: 15 amino acids. CDR3 loop: CASSGGSVGVSEAFF. The DNA of the CDR3 is TGCGCCAGCAGCGGAGGGTCGGTTGGGGTCAGTGAAGCTTTCTTT.